This entry concerns a single TCR beta chain. This record comes from a study of control samples from healthy donors and cancer patients. Data came from immunoSEQ multiplex PCR; TCRdb stores just in-frame clones and leaves some out. Here the sample table reports fewer than 250,000 clones. The CDR3 has 13 residues. J lost 6 bases, V lost 2 bases, and 2 bases had no gene match. Germline V CDR1 and CDR2: SGHRS, YFSETQ. The sequencing input was blood. This TCR came from a woman aged 25 to 39 in good health. The chain links TRBV5-1 to TRBJ2-1, with 7 bases aligning to TRBD1. The chain's CDR3 is CASSFHRGNEQFF. CDR3 sequence (DNA): TGCGCCAGCAGCTTTCACAGGGGCAATGAGCAGTTCTTC.